This passage covers 27 T cell receptor beta chains from one sample sequenced in a study of spatial heterogeneity in lung cancer. Study conclusions and caveats: Tumor mutation counts were tracked by expanded intratumoral alpha and beta TCR counts.

No antigens are known for them. Time point in this sample: sample taken at primary tumor resection. TCRdb ran MiXCR on the 5' RACE reads and lists one entry per CDR3 protein. The data contain 3,500 to 4,500 distinct CDR3 sequences, about 6% of them singletons. The sample was lung tumor tissue, taken at surgery. These receptors were taken from a male donor with early-stage non-small cell lung cancer.

This clonotype is termed medium-sized. The chain joins TRBV11-1 to TRBJ2-5; D is possibly TRBD1 (5 bases). CDR1 is SGHAT, CDR2 FQDESV, per germline (reference sequence). CDR3 length: 18 residues. Trimming pared 2 bases from V and 6 bases from J, leaving 25 bases between. The CDR3: CASSLNSRGQPGIQTQYF. In DNA, the CDR3 is TGTGCCAGCAGCTTAAATAGTAGAGGACAACCCGGAATCCAGACCCAGTACTTC.

By frequency in the sample, this clonotype is medium-sized. The rearrangement uses TRBV11-2 and TRBJ2-1; D is uncertain. Germline V lookup: CDR1 SGHAT, CDR2 FQNNGV. The CDR3 is 16 residues long. V lost 10 bases to trimming and J lost 0 bases, with 19 bases between them. The chain's CDR3 is CATAPASATSYNEQFF. CDR3 bases: TGTGCCACCGCGCCGGCCTCAGCGACCTCCTACAATGAGCAGTTCTTC.

This clonotype came up many times. The chain carries TRBV7-3 and TRBJ1-1; D is possibly TRBD1 (6 bases). This CDR3 comprises 16 residues. V shed 2 bases and J shed 11 bases, with 24 bases lying between them. CDR1 is SGHTA and CDR2 is FQGTGA in the germline V gene. The CDR3 DNA reads as TGTGCCAGCAGCTTAGAGGCTCGCCGGGACACCCCGAGCGCTTTCTTT. Translating gives CASSLEARRDTPSAFF.

Within the sample, this clonotype is medium-sized. This chain links TRBV28 with TRBJ2-5; TRBD1 or TRBD2 may be the D gene (5 bases each). Trimming pared 4 bases from V and 2 bases from J, leaving 14 bases between. Germline CDR1 MDHEN, CDR2 SYDVKM. The CDR3 is made up of 15 amino acids. The CDR3 DNA sequence: TGTGCCAGCAGTTCACCGGGACGGGGACAAGAGACCCAGTACTTC. Translation gives CASSSPGRGQETQYF.

This clonotype is medium-sized (0.01 to 0.1%) by share. The rearrangement links TRBV6-1 to TRBJ1-1, with D unclear. CDR1 MNHNS and CDR2 SASEGT come from the germline V gene. Trimming stripped 3 bases from V and 6 bases from J, with 14 bases between. This CDR3 spans 14 amino acids. CDR3 loop: CASSDIGGKAEAFF. In DNA, the CDR3 is TGTGCCAGCAGTGATATAGGAGGGAAGGCTGAAGCTTTCTTT.

This clonotype is medium-sized in the sample. The rearrangement links TRBV29-1 to TRBJ1-1; 10 nucleotides align to TRBD1. CDR3 length: 15 amino acids. Losses at the gene ends were 3 bases for V and 1 base for J; bases not matched to a gene: 5. CDR1 and CDR2 from the germline V gene are SQVTM and ANQGSEA. The CDR3 protein is CSVETGGMGNTEAFF. CDR3 DNA sequence: TGCAGCGTTGAGACAGGGGGCATGGGGAACACTGAAGCTTTCTTT.

The rearrangement joins TRBV4-3 to TRBJ2-2; D is uncertain. The V end lost 2 bases, the J end lost 7 bases, and 20 bases lay between the germline ends. CDR1 and CDR2 from the germline V gene are LGHNA and YSLEER. This CDR3 has 17 residues. The CDR3 region has the DNA TGCGCCAGCAGCCAAACCCCAAACGGGCCCCGAGGCGGGGAGCTGTTTTTT. Protein sequence: CASSQTPNGPRGGELFF.

Within the sample, this clonotype is medium-sized. This rearrangement joins TRBV23-1 to TRBJ2-4; no definite D call. TRBV23-1 is known as an ORF, though its function is uncertain. The V and J ends lost 1 base and 7 bases respectively, with 11 bases between them. The CDR3 totals 14 residues. As DNA, the CDR3 is TGCGCCAGCAGTCAATTAAGGGAATCGAACATTCAGTACTTC. Amino acids: CASSQLRESNIQYF.

This clonotype showed up many times. The CDR3 loop is CASSLPSTDTQYF. The DNA of the CDR3 is TGTGCCAGCAGCCTGCCTAGCACAGATACGCAGTATTTT. The chain couples TRBV6-1 to TRBJ2-3; D remains unclear. Germline CDR1 and CDR2: MNHNS and SASEGT. The V and J ends lost 6 bases and 0 bases respectively, with 7 bases between them. The CDR3 extends over 13 amino acids.

This clonotype was seen at least ten times. The chain carries TRBV12-3 or TRBV12-4 and TRBJ2-2, with 11 bases fitting TRBD2. V was pared by 5 bases and J by 2 bases, with 10 bases of the junction left unmatched. This CDR3 has 18 amino acids. The CDR3 loop reads CASSKRPGTSGNTGELFF. CDR3 in DNA: TGTGCCAGCAGTAAAAGGCCCGGGACTAGCGGAAACACCGGGGAGCTGTTTTTT.

Details on this clonotype: This may arise from a read error, as a much more abundant clone is one base away. J is TRBJ1-6 and V is TRBV9; the D gene is possibly TRBD1 (6 bases). Germline loops: CDR1 SGDLS, CDR2 YYNGEE. This CDR3 is built from 13 residues. In DNA form, the CDR3 reads TGTGCCAGCAGCGTAACAGGGTTGCCACCCCTCCTCTTT. This sequence encodes CASSVTGLPPLLF.

Many counts were recorded for this clonotype. The gene calls are TRBV5-1 and TRBJ2-3; 8 bases match TRBD1. Germline lookup yields CDR1 SGHRS and CDR2 YFSETQ. Trimming cost V 9 bases and J 8 bases; bases outside gene matches: 17. The CDR3 runs to 15 residues. CDR3 coding DNA: TGCGCCACCTCGGGGACAGGAAAAAAGGAGGGTACGCAGTATTTT. Translation: CATSGTGKKEGTQYF.

In its sample, this clonotype was seen many times. Here the CDR3 reads CASSFQRVPEAFF. CDR3 DNA: TGTGCCAGCAGTTTCCAAAGGGTTCCTGAAGCTTTCTTT. The V call is TRBV6-2 or TRBV6-3, the J call TRBJ1-1, with D unresolved. Between the trimmed V and J ends, which lost 4 bases and 6 bases, there was a span of 12 bases. Germline V CDR1 and CDR2: MNHEY, SVGEGT. This CDR3 is built from 13 residues.

This clonotype counts as medium-sized (0.01 to 0.1%). The V gene is TRBV28, the J gene TRBJ2-3, with TRBD2 as a possible D gene (6 bases). Germline V CDR1 and CDR2: MDHEN, SYDVKM. V was shortened by 2 bases and J by 2 bases, with 8 bases between the two germline ends. The CDR3 length is 14 residues. CDR3 sequence reads: CASSLAGLTDTQYF. The DNA of the CDR3 is TGTGCCAGCAGTTTAGCGGGACTCACAGATACGCAGTATTTT.

In its sample, this clonotype was seen a few times. The V gene is TRBV5-5, the J gene TRBJ2-3; D perhaps matches TRBD2 (6 bases). From germline, CDR1 is SGHKS and CDR2 YYEKEE (reference sequence). The CDR3 runs to 14 residues. Trimming pared 5 bases from V and 2 bases from J, leaving 12 bases between. CDR3 DNA: TGTGCCAGCAGGGAGGGGCGACTCACAGATACGCAGTATTTT. Protein product: CASREGRLTDTQYF.

In its sample, this clonotype ranks as medium-sized. CDR3 in amino acids: CSVEGDSSAEAFF. As DNA, the CDR3 is TGCAGCGTTGAGGGAGACAGTTCCGCTGAAGCTTTCTTT. V usage is TRBV29-1 and J usage is TRBJ1-1; weak D call: TRBD1 (5 bases). V shed 3 bases and J shed 6 bases, with 14 bases lying between them. There are 13 residues in the CDR3. Germline-derived CDR1 and CDR2 are SQVTM and ANQGSEA.

This clonotype is classed as medium-sized. This chain links TRBV6-6 with TRBJ2-1, with D perhaps TRBD1 or TRBD2 (5 bases each). This CDR3 region has 9 residues. Trimming left V 8 bases short and J 16 bases short, with 12 bases between. Germline V gene sequence: CDR1 MNHNY, CDR2 SVGAGI (reference sequence). The DNA of the CDR3 is TGTGCCAGCGGGACCCCCGTATTCTTC. Translated: CASGTPVFF.

In its sample, this clonotype is medium-sized. The chain couples TRBV5-1 to TRBJ2-3; D is unresolved. CDR1 is SGHRS and CDR2 is YFSETQ in the germline V gene. The CDR3 is 14 amino acids. V was shortened by 4 bases and J by 6 bases, with 15 bases between the two germline ends. CDR3 bases: TGCGCCAGCAGCCGACTTTTGGACGGCGATACGCAGTATTTT. Its translation: CASSRLLDGDTQYF.

Relative to its sample, this clonotype is medium-sized. The genes are TRBV7-9 and TRBJ2-3; the match to TRBD2 covers 7 bases. V shed 5 bases, J shed 0 bases, and the junction held 8 bases outside the gene matches. CDR3 length equals 16 residues. CDR1 is SEHNR, CDR2 FQNEAQ, per germline (reference sequence). The DNA of the CDR3 is TGTGCCAGCAGCCCAGAGCGGACTAGTAGCACAGATACGCAGTATTTT. Protein sequence: CASSPERTSSTDTQYF.

This clonotype is medium-sized in the sample. V and J are TRBV5-4 and TRBJ2-2, with 7 bases lining up with TRBD2. Germline CDR1 is SGHNT and CDR2 is YYREEE (reference sequence). The CDR3 contains 13 residues. V shed 4 bases, J shed 5 bases, and the junction held 2 bases outside the gene matches. The CDR3 protein is CASSRGETGELFF. The CDR3, as DNA: TGTGCCAGCAGCCGGGGGGAAACCGGGGAGCTGTTTTTT.

This clonotype has at least ten counts. The genes are TRBV7-2 and TRBJ2-3, with D tentatively TRBD1 or TRBD2 (5 bases each). Germline V gene data show CDR1 as SGHTA and CDR2 as FQGNSA. V was pared by 5 bases and J by 4 bases, with 13 bases between. The CDR3 is 14 residues long. The CDR3 DNA reads TGTGCCAGCAGCGTCCCGGGACGTCCAGATACGCAGTATTTT. As protein: CASSVPGRPDTQYF.

There are many counts of this clonotype. The V call is TRBV10-3, the J call TRBJ2-1; D is ambiguous. In germline, CDR1 is ENHRY, CDR2 SYGVKD. The CDR3 covers 14 residues. The ends were cut back, 3 bases at V and 1 base at J, with 7 bases in the middle. Here the CDR3 DNA reads TGTGCCATCAGTGACAAAAAGTCCTACAATGAGCAGTTCTTC. Translation gives CAISDKKSYNEQFF.

This clonotype qualifies as medium-sized. The genes are TRBV6-2 or TRBV6-3 and TRBJ2-5; D call uncertain. Germline CDR1 is MNHEY and CDR2 is SVGEGT. The CDR3 consists of 14 residues. Trimming removed 2 bases from V and 0 bases from J, with 7 bases in between. CDR3 in amino acids: CASSYPDNQETQYF. As DNA, the CDR3 is TGTGCCAGCAGTTACCCCGACAACCAAGAGACCCAGTACTTC.

Many counts were recorded for this clonotype. This rearrangement joins TRBV6-2 or TRBV6-3 to TRBJ1-1, with TRBD1 matching over 10 bases. This CDR3 has 15 amino acids. The germline V gene has CDR1 MNHEY and CDR2 SVGEGT. V shed 8 bases and J 6 bases; nucleotides not matched to a gene: 12. The CDR3 bases are TGTGCCAGCTCCCAACCGACAGGGGGCTTCGCTGAAGCTTTCTTT. Translated, it gives CASSQPTGGFAEAFF.

This clonotype is labeled medium-sized (0.01 to 0.1%). The CDR3 nucleotides read TGCAGTGTGACTCGGACGGTGGAGACCCAGTACTTC. This gives the protein CSVTRTVETQYF. The rearrangement links TRBV20-1 to TRBJ2-5; D is uncertain. Germline-derived CDR1 and CDR2 are DFQATT and SNEGSKA (reference sequence). The CDR3 contains 12 residues. V dropped 7 bases and J dropped 5 bases, with 14 bases sitting between them.

The V and J genes are TRBV5-1 and TRBJ1-1; D uncertain. The germline CDR1 and CDR2 sequences are SGHRS and YFSETQ. V was shortened by 0 bases and J by 7 bases, with 16 bases between the two germline ends. The CDR3 is 15 amino acids. CDR3 loop: CASSLVKAGGNEAFF. CDR3 coding DNA: TGCGCCAGCAGCTTGGTTAAAGCCGGAGGGAATGAAGCTTTCTTT.

Within the sample, this clonotype is medium-sized. The V gene is TRBV10-3, the J gene TRBJ1-2; 7 nucleotides agree with TRBD1. The CDR3 consists of 16 residues. Trimming cost V 6 bases and J 0 bases; bases outside gene matches: 10. CDR1 is ENHRY, CDR2 SYGVKD, per germline. The CDR3 is CAIRAMGQTANYGYTF. The CDR3 DNA reads TGTGCCATCAGAGCTATGGGACAGACAGCTAACTATGGCTACACCTTC.